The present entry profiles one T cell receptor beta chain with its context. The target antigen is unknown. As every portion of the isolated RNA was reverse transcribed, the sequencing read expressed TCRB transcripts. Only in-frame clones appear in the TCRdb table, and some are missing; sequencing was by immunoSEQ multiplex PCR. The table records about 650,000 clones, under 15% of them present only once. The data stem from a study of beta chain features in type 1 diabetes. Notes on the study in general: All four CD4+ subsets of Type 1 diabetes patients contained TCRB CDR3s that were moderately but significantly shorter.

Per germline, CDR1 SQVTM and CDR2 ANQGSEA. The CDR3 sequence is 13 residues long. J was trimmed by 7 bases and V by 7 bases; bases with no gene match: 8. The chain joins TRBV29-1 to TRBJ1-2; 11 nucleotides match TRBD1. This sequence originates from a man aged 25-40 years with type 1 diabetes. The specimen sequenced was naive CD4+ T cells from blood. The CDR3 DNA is TGCAGCGGCAGGGACAGGGGGTCCCTTGGCTACACCTTC. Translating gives CSGRDRGSLGYTF.